Described below is a single T cell receptor (beta chain) sequence and its context. The table lists this clone with a few counts. Its antigen target is currently unknown. Base qualities are missing; no much larger clone stands one base away. Libraries were prepared through the immunoSEQ multiplex PCR assay. TCRdb's version of the immuneACCESS table is confined to in-frame rearrangements and falls short of the full clone set. An unresolved V gene accounts for under half of the shortfall where checked; the remainder is of unknown origin. In all, the sample holds thousands of clones, and 91% of those were seen once. The top ten constitute roughly 8.6% of the sample. The data belong to a study of technical replicates of blood from a handful of donors (dated by TCRdb to about 2017). Trimming at the junction amounts to 7 bases on V and 2 bases on J, and the germline ends lie 15 bases apart. As encoded in the germline V gene (reference sequence), CDR1 is LNHDA while CDR2 is SQIVND. From its cysteine to its phenylalanine, the CDR3 spans 15 amino acids. Only the CDR3 portion is preserved as DNA: 45 bases, with reading frame beginning at the first base.

This sequence was found in a human donor in good health. The chain links TRBV19 with TRBJ1-5; the D gene identity is not certain. Sequenced input: PBMCs. The nucleotide sequence is TGTGCCAGTAAGATAAGGGAGGAGGGCAATCAGCCCCAGCATTTT. Its protein is CASKIREEGNQPQHF.